What follows are 2 T cell receptor beta chains derived from one specimen sequenced in a study of regulatory T cells in long-lasting Graves disease. Library construction for TCR beta used iRepertoire HTBI primers and Arm-PCR of CDR3 regions. TCRdb used MiXCR to reprocess the multiplex PCR reads, holding one entry per CDR3 protein. The top ten hold roughly 10% of the sample, which has 400,000 to 450,000 distinct CDR3 sequences, 15% to 20% seen once. Time point specified: newly diagnosed GD, antithyroid drugs for less than 3 months. Preparation of the TCR library used RNA extracted from PBMCs. Separately, the same data were catalogued under a study of T cells in Graves' hyperthyroidism and ophthalmopathy.

The material was peripheral blood mononuclear cells (PBMCs), obtained at new diagnosis, from a patient treated with antithyroid drugs. The receptors originated from a woman aged 25 to 39 with Graves disease.

This clonotype was found many times. The chain links TRBV27 to TRBJ2-1, with TRBD2 matching 7 bases. Germline values: CDR1 MNHEY, CDR2 SMNVEV (reference sequence). V dropped 5 bases and J dropped 4; count of bases not matched to a gene: 14. The CDR3 consists of 17 residues. The CDR3 DNA reads TGTGCCAGCAGTCCACAAACCCTAGCGGCCCCGTACAATGAGCAGTTCTTC. It encodes CASSPQTLAAPYNEQFF.

This clonotype was detected many times. V is TRBV30 and J is TRBJ1-2, with D unclear. CDR1 is GTSNPN and CDR2 is SVGIG in the germline V gene (reference sequence). The ends were cut back, 4 bases at V and 4 bases at J, with 10 bases in the middle. The CDR3 has 12 amino acids. The CDR3 here is CAWTADIYGYTF. DNA for the CDR3: TGTGCCTGGACCGCCGACATCTATGGCTACACCTTC.